This T cell receptor beta chain originates from a study of identical twins. Study-wide results and limits: A partial confounding effect on zero-insertion analyses could come from invariant MAIT and iNKT cells. Out-of-frame TCR alpha sharing in monozygotic twins exceeded recombination model predictions.

V was trimmed by 0 bases and J by 0 bases, leaving 12 bases between them. From germline, CDR1 is LGHDT and CDR2 YNNKEL (reference sequence). This CDR3 is built from 16 residues. Unique molecular identifiers were present on the cDNA, which also gained a universal primer site by template switching. TCRdb redid the calling of the 5' RACE reads with MiXCR, one entry per CDR3 protein. The sample lists a few hundred thousand distinct CDR3 sequences, over 9% occurring once. Notes on this clonotype: No antigen is known for it.

With no exceptions, donors were healthy Caucasians. This sample was shared with a second study, whose subject was yellow fever vaccine responses in identical twins.

This TCR came from a woman aged 18-29 years in good health. This chain connects TRBV3-1 to TRBJ2-7; D not certain. Sequenced input: CD8+ T cells sorted from blood. CDR3 bases: TGTGCCAGCAGCCAAGACGGCAGCCCACTCTCCTACGAGCAGTACTTC. This codes for CASSQDGSPLSYEQYF.